This entry describes one TCR beta chain. Antigen specificity is unknown. The data are from a study of T cell responses to AZD1222 COVID-19 vaccine. Germline loops: CDR1 SNHLY, CDR2 FYNNEI. V was clipped by 6 bases and J by 4 bases, with 15 bases between them. There are 14 residues in the CDR3. Profiled with immunoSEQ multiplex PCR; TCRdb holds only in-frame clones, not every one. The sample lists 150,000 or so clones, more than 90% occurring once. Overall study findings and caveats: No day 14 peak samples; only post-peak repertoires were characterized. Recipients of two AZD1222 doses showed rising Spike-specific TCR breadth and depth. Unmutated variant regions are reportedly the target of nearly half of TCRs that are spike-specific. Clonal diversity may have been underestimated in mostly white British donors.

The input for sequencing was peripheral blood, taken 28 days after the second AZD1222 dose. This clonotype was obtained from an adult who received the AZD1222 COVID-19 vaccine. The chain combines TRBV2 with TRBJ2-5; D ambiguous. In nucleotides, the CDR3 is TGTGCCAGCAGGGCCTTAGCCGGCGGAGAGACCCAGTACTTC. Translation: CASRALAGGETQYF.